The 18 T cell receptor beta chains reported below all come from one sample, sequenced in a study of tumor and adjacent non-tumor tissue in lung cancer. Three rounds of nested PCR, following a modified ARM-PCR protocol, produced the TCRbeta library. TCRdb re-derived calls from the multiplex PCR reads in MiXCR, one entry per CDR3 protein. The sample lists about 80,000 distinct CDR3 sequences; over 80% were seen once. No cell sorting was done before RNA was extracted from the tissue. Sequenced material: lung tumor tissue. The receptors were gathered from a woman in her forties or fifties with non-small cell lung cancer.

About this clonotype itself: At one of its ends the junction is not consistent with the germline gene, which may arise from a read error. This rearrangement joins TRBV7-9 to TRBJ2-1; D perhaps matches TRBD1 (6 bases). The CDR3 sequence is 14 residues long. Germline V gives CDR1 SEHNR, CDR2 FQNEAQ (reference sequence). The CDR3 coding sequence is TGTGTCAGCAGCTTAGGTAGCCAGGGGCCTGTGCAGTTCTTC. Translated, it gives CVSSLGSQGPVQFF.

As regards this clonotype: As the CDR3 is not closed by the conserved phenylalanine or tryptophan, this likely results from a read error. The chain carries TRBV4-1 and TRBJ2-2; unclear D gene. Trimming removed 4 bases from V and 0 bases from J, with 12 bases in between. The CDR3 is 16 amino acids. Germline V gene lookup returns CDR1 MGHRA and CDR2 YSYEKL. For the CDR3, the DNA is TGCGCCAGCAGCCCCTGGATAGAAACGAACACCGGGGAGCTGTTTTTG. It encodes CASSPWIETNTGELFL.

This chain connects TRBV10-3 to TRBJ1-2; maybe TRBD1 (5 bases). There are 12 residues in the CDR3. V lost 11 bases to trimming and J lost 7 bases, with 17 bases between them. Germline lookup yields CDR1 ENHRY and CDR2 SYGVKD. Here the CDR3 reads CAAPAVGTGYTF. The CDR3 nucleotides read TGTGCCGCGCCCGCCGTGGGGACTGGCTACACCTTC.

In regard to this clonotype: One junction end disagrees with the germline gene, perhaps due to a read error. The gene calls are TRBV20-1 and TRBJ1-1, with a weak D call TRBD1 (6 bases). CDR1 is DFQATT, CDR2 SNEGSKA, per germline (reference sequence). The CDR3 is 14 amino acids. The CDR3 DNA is TGCAGTGCGTACCTGGACAGCGTGAACACTGAAGCTTTGTTT. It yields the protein CSAYLDSVNTEALF.

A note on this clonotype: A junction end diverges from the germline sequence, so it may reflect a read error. DNA of the CDR3: TGCGCCAGCACCCAAGGACCTTCTAGCGGAAGCACAGATACGCAGTATTTT. This sequence encodes CASTQGPSSGSTDTQYF. The V gene is TRBV4-1, the J gene TRBJ2-3, with TRBD2 matching 7 bases. This CDR3 is built from 17 residues. CDR1 is MGHRA, CDR2 YSYEKL, per germline.

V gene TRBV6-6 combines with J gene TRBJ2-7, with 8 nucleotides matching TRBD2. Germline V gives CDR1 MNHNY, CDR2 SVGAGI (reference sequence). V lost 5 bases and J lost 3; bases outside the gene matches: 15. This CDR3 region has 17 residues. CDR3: CASSLSPPSGSIYEQYF. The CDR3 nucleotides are TGTGCCAGCAGTCTCTCGCCCCCAAGCGGGAGTATCTACGAGCAGTACTTC.

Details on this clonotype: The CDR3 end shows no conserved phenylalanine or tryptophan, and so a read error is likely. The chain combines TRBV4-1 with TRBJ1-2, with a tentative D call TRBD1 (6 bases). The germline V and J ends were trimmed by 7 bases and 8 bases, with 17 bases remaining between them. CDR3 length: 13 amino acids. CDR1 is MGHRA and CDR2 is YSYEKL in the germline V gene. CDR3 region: CASNRGRGGGYTI. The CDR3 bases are TGCGCCAGCAACCGCGGCAGGGGTGGCGGCTACACCATC.

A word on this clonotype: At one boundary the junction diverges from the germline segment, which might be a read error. CDR3 loop: CSVSTERSLETQYF. The CDR3 DNA sequence: TGCAGTGTTAGTACCGAGAGGTCCTTAGAGACCCAATACTTC. J is TRBJ2-5 and V is TRBV20-1, with D uncertain. Germline loops: CDR1 DFQATT, CDR2 SNEGSKA (reference sequence). The CDR3 sequence is 14 residues long.

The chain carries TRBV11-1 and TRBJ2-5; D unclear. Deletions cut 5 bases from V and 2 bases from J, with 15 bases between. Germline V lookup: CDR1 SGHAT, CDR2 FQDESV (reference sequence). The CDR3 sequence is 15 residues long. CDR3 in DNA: TGTGCCAGCAGCCCGGCACCTGCGGTTCAAGAGACCCAGTACTTC. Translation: CASSPAPAVQETQYF.

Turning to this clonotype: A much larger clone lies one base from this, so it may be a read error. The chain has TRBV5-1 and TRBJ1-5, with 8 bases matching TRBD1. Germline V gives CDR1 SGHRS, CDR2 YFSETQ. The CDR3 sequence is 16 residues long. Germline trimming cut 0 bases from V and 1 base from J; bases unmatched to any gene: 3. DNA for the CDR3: TGCGCCAGCAGCTTGGGAGGACAGGGAAGCAATCAGCCCCAGCATTTT. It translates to CASSLGGQGSNQPQHF.

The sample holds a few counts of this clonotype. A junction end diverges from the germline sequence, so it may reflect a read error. The DNA for the CDR3 is TGCAGTGCCCGGACTAGCATCCCAGATACGCAATATTTT. It yields the protein CSARTSIPDTQYF. The V call is TRBV20-1, the J call TRBJ2-3; TRBD2 agrees at 8 bases. CDR1 DFQATT and CDR2 SNEGSKA come from the germline V gene (reference sequence). The CDR3 covers 13 residues.

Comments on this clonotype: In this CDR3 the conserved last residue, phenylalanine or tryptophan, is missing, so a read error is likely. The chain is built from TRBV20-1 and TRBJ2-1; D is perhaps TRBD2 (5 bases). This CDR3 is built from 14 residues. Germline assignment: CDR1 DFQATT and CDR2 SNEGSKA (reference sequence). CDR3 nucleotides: TGCAATGCTAGCTTCGGGGAAGGCTACAATGAGCAGTTCGTC. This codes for CNASFGEGYNEQFV.

CDR3 sequence (DNA): TGTGCCAGCAGCTTGGGGGGGACAGGGGGAGTAGAGACCCAGTACTTC. It is translated as CASSLGGTGGVETQYF. The V gene is TRBV7-9, the J gene TRBJ2-5; the match to TRBD1 covers 11 bases. This CDR3 is built from 16 residues. Trimming removed 3 bases from V and 4 bases from J; junction bases left unmatched: 7. Per germline, CDR1 SEHNR and CDR2 FQNEAQ (reference sequence).

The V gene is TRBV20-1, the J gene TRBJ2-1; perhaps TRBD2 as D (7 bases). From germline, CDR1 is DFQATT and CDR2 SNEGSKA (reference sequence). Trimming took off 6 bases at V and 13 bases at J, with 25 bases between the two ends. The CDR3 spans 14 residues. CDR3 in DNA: TGCAGTGCAGGAGCGGGAAGGCAATGGGGGACACAGTTCTTC. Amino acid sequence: CSAGAGRQWGTQFF.

The CDR3 is CSSSRAGEGEQFF. Written as DNA, the CDR3 is TGCAGCAGCAGCAGAGCGGGAGAGGGGGAGCAGTTCTTC. The chain has TRBV10-2 and TRBJ2-1, with 8 nucleotides matching TRBD2. The CDR3 loop spans 13 amino acids. Germline assignment: CDR1 WSHSY and CDR2 SAAADI.

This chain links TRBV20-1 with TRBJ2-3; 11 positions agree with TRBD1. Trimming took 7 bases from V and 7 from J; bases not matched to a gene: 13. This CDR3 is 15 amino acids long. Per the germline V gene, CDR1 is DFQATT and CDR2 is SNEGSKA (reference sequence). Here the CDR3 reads CSVPGTGGNAYTQYF. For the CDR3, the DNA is TGCAGTGTTCCAGGGACAGGGGGAAACGCATATACGCAGTATTTT.

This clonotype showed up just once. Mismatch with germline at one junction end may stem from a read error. CDR3: CTTRQRNNNEQFF. The DNA of the CDR3 is TGTACCACCCGACAGCGTAATAACAATGAGCAGTTCTTC. The chain combines TRBV24-1 with TRBJ2-1, with D possibly matching TRBD1 (5 bases). Germline CDR1 is KGHDR and CDR2 is SFDVKD. This CDR3 spans 13 amino acids.

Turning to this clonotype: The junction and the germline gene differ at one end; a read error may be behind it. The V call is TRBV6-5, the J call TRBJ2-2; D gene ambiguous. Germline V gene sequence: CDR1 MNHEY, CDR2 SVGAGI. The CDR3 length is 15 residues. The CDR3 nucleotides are TGTACCAGCAGTTACGGAGCGTACCACACCGGGGAGCTGTTTTTT. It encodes CTSSYGAYHTGELFF.